This TCR beta chain was sequenced during a study of CD8 T cells in Susac syndrome. The germline CDR1 and CDR2 sequences are SEHNR and FQNEAQ (reference sequence). The ends were cut back, 4 bases at V and 6 bases at J, with 12 bases in the middle. The CDR3 runs to 13 residues. Random hexamers served to reverse transcribe roughly 0.45 to 1 ug RNA. TCRdb reprocessed the immunoSEQ multiplex PCR reads with MiXCR, giving one entry per CDR3 protein. This table holds 120,000 or so distinct CDR3 sequences, around 96% found once. The sequencing input was CD8+ T cells from PBMCs. This receptor was obtained from a human donor with Susac syndrome. J is TRBJ1-2 and V is TRBV7-9, with unresolved D. CDR3 sequence reads: CASSSGSGHGYTF. CDR3 sequence (DNA): TGTGCCAGCAGCTCGGGCAGCGGACATGGCTACACCTTC.